Below, 20 T cell receptor beta chains from the same sample are listed, as sequenced in a study of blood T cell repertoires in COVID-19. TCRdb keeps only in-frame clones here, not all; method: immunoSEQ multiplex PCR. The sample includes 200,000 to 300,000 clones, 85% to 90% seen only once; the top ten take 5.5% to 9%. Sequencing was carried out using peripheral blood. These receptors came from a woman aged 70-85 years with active or convalescent COVID-19.

For this clone: Other nucleotide sequences from this sample produce the same CDR3. This chain uses TRBV7-2 with TRBJ1-5; 7 nucleotides agree with TRBD1. The ends lost 4 bases at V and 6 bases at J; junction bases unmatched: 6. CDR1 is SGHTA, CDR2 FQGNSA, per germline. CDR3 size: 14 residues. CDR3 nucleotide sequence: TGTGCCAGCAGCTCCGACAGGGTAGGTCAGCCCCAGCATTTT. Its translation is CASSSDRVGQPQHF.

The chain recombines TRBV5-8 with TRBJ2-2, with D perhaps TRBD1 (6 bases). The CDR3 has 15 amino acids. The ends were cut back, 2 bases at V and 5 bases at J, with 13 bases in the middle. Looked up from germline, CDR1 is SGHTS and CDR2 is YDEGEE. The CDR3: CASSFRGGITGELFF. In nucleotides, the CDR3 is TGTGCCAGCAGCTTTAGAGGGGGTATTACCGGGGAGCTGTTTTTT.

This clone showed up just once. The gene calls are TRBV19 and TRBJ1-2; D unclear. Germline lookup yields CDR1 LNHDA and CDR2 SQIVND (reference sequence). The CDR3 consists of 17 residues. V dropped 5 bases and J dropped 4 bases, with 23 bases sitting between them. CDR3 in amino acids: CASSLLSAEMTPYGYTF. The DNA of the CDR3 is TGTGCCAGTAGTCTGTTATCAGCAGAAATGACTCCCTATGGCTACACCTTC.

V is TRBV28 and J is TRBJ1-3; D is undetermined. V was trimmed by 8 bases and J by 0 bases, leaving 11 bases between them. CDR3 length: 14 amino acids. Germline CDR1 MDHEN, CDR2 SYDVKM. In DNA form, the CDR3 reads TGTGCCAGCGCACCCCGGGACTCTGGAAACACCATATATTTT. Amino acids: CASAPRDSGNTIYF.

The genes are TRBV11-3 and TRBJ2-1, with 7 positions matching TRBD1. Germline lookup yields CDR1 SGHNT and CDR2 YENEEA. V was clipped by 5 bases and J by 7 bases; unmatched bases: 8. The CDR3 has 14 residues. CDR3 in amino acids: CASSRLTGPNEQFF. The CDR3 DNA is TGTGCCAGCAGCCGCCTGACAGGGCCAAATGAGCAGTTCTTC.

The chain uses TRBV3-1 (or the pseudogene TRBV3-2) and TRBJ1-6, with D tentatively TRBD1 (5 bases). Germline loops: CDR1 LGHDT, CDR2 YNNKEL (reference sequence). Trimming removed 4 bases from V and 13 bases from J, with 17 bases in between. The CDR3 spans 14 residues. CDR3 DNA sequence: TGTGCCAGCAGCCCTCAGGAGGGGAGATCGCCCCTCCACTTT. The encoded protein is CASSPQEGRSPLHF.

The chain joins TRBV6-5 to TRBJ1-1, with unresolved D. This CDR3 region has 14 residues. Trimming shortened V by 5 bases and J by 3 bases, and 13 bases separated the two germline ends. Germline V lookup: CDR1 MNHEY, CDR2 SVGAGI. The CDR3 DNA sequence: TGTGCCAGCAGTCGCCTAGATCCTGACACTGAAGCTTTCTTT. Amino acid sequence: CASSRLDPDTEAFF.

CDR3 bases: TGTGCCAGCAGCCGGACAGCTAACACTGAAGCTTTCTTT. This encodes CASSRTANTEAFF. V and J are TRBV6-5 and TRBJ1-1, with D perhaps TRBD1 (6 bases). Trimming left V 6 bases short and J 2 bases short, with 10 bases between. Germline-derived CDR1 and CDR2 are MNHEY and SVGAGI. This CDR3 region has 13 residues.

The chain combines TRBV13 with TRBJ1-3; D ambiguous. There are 14 residues in the CDR3. The germline V gene encodes CDR1 PRHDT and CDR2 FYEKMQ (reference sequence). With 4 bases removed from V and 0 bases from J, the gap between germline ends came to 7 bases. The CDR3 loop is CASSSGYSGNTIYF. As DNA, the CDR3 is TGTGCCAGCAGCTCGGGATACTCTGGAAACACCATATATTTT.

The chain recombines TRBV7-9 with TRBJ1-3, with D uncertain. Germline CDR1 is SEHNR and CDR2 is FQNEAQ (reference sequence). The CDR3 loop spans 12 amino acids. V dropped 6 bases and J dropped 8 bases, with 11 bases sitting between them. The CDR3 loop reads CASSLDVDTIYF. For the CDR3, the DNA is TGTGCCAGCAGTCTAGACGTGGACACCATATATTTT. Supplemented by reference TRBV7-9 and TRBJ1-3, the full variable domain reads DTGVSQNPRHKITKRGQNVTFRCDPISEHNRLYWYRQTLGQGPEFLTYFQNEAQLEKSRLLSDRFSAERPKGSFSTLEIQRTEQGDSAMYLCASSLDVDTIYFGEGSWLTVV.

This chain connects TRBV7-6 to TRBJ1-1; D may be TRBD1 (5 bases). Germline assignment: CDR1 SGHVS and CDR2 FNYEAQ. The V end lost 1 base, the J end lost 1 base, and 10 bases lay between the germline ends. CDR3 length: 15 residues. The CDR3 DNA follows: TGTGCCAGCAGCTTAGAGGCAGGGTCGAACACTGAAGCTTTCTTT. The encoded protein is CASSLEAGSNTEAFF.

As DNA, the CDR3 is TGCAGTGCTAAGATACAGGCCCAGCAGTACTTC. Translated, it gives CSAKIQAQQYF. This chain links TRBV20-1 with TRBJ2-7, with D possibly matching TRBD1 (5 bases). Per the germline V gene, CDR1 is DFQATT and CDR2 is SNEGSKA (reference sequence). Deletions cut 4 bases from V and 8 bases from J, with 12 bases between. CDR3 size: 11 residues.

The chain has TRBV6-2 or TRBV6-3 and TRBJ1-2; TRBD1 agrees at 10 bases. The length of the CDR3 is 13 residues. V lost 1 base and J lost 14; bases outside the gene matches: 7. From germline, CDR1 is MNHEY and CDR2 SVGEGT. CDR3 sequence reads: CASSYLRQGARTF. In DNA form, the CDR3 reads TGTGCCAGCAGTTACTTGAGACAGGGGGCGCGGACCTTC.

The chain has TRBV5-4 and TRBJ1-2; possibly TRBD1 for D (5 bases). The V gene lost 2 bases and the J gene lost 7 bases, with 12 bases spanning the gap. There are 13 residues in the CDR3. Germline CDR1 reads SGHNT; CDR2 reads YYREEE (reference sequence). CDR3 in amino acids: CASSFEQVAGYTF. CDR3 bases: TGTGCCAGCAGCTTCGAACAGGTGGCTGGCTACACCTTC.

The V call is TRBV5-8, the J call TRBJ1-4; the D gene is possibly TRBD1 (5 bases). The CDR3 runs to 15 residues. Deletions cut 0 bases from V and 4 bases from J, with 10 bases between. Germline-derived CDR1 and CDR2 are SGHTS and YDEGEE. CDR3 coding DNA: TGTGCCAGCAGCTTGGTGGGGCGGGATAATGAAAAACTGTTTTTT. Residues: CASSLVGRDNEKLFF.

The chain couples TRBV19 to TRBJ2-1; TRBD2 aligns across 8 bases. Germline V CDR1 and CDR2: LNHDA, SQIVND (reference sequence). V shed 8 bases and J 4 bases; nucleotides not matched to a gene: 13. The CDR3 sequence is 16 residues long. CDR3 coding DNA: TGTGCCAGTCATGAAAAGCGGGGGCCTCTGTACAATGAGCAGTTCTTC. This translates into CASHEKRGPLYNEQFF. The whole variable domain, filled in from reference TRBV19 and TRBJ2-1, reads DGGITQSPKYLFRKEGQNVTLSCEQNLNHDAMYWYRQDPGQGLRLIYYSQIVNDFQKGDIAEGYSVSREKKESFPLTVTSAQKNPTAFYLCASHEKRGPLYNEQFFGPGTRLTVL.

This clone was detected only a few times. The rearrangement links TRBV11-2 to TRBJ1-5; D unresolved. CDR1 and CDR2 (germline): SGHAT, FQNNGV. The CDR3 consists of 15 residues. The ends were cut back, 5 bases at V and 2 bases at J, with 13 bases in the middle. CDR3 DNA: TGTGCCAGCAGCCGGGAAGGAACCGGCAATCAGCCCCAGCATTTT. This gives the protein CASSREGTGNQPQHF.

The chain couples TRBV5-1 to TRBJ1-2; no reliable D call. CDR1 is SGHRS and CDR2 is YFSETQ in the germline V gene. V was clipped by 2 bases and J by 2 bases, with 16 bases between them. This CDR3 region has 16 residues. The CDR3 here is CASSFEGRGNNYGYTF. CDR3 nucleotide sequence: TGCGCCAGCAGCTTCGAGGGTCGTGGAAACAACTATGGCTACACCTTC.

Only a few counts were recorded for this clone. The chain combines TRBV7-9 with TRBJ1-1; 8 nucleotides agree with TRBD1. The CDR3 runs 15 residues. The V gene end was trimmed by 5 bases and the J gene end by 5 bases; junction bases not matched to a gene: 10. Per germline, CDR1 SEHNR and CDR2 FQNEAQ (reference sequence). The CDR3 coding sequence is TGTGCCAGCAGCCGGGGCCAGGGGGCTTCAACTGAAGCTTTCTTT. Translated: CASSRGQGASTEAFF.

The genes are TRBV4-1 and TRBJ2-3, with D perhaps TRBD1 (6 bases). There are 15 residues in the CDR3. Trimming pared 1 base from V and 4 bases from J, leaving 12 bases between. Germline V gene sequence: CDR1 MGHRA, CDR2 YSYEKL. CDR3 sequence: CASSQGQGFADTQYF. Written as DNA, the CDR3 is TGCGCCAGCAGCCAAGGCCAGGGGTTCGCAGATACGCAGTATTTT.